The 5 T cell receptor beta chains given below trace back to one sample, sequenced in a study of T-cell reconstitution after alpha-beta-depleted transplantation in children. A library of TCRbeta sequences, prepared with unique molecular identifiers, was generated. TCRdb itself ran the PCR reads through MiXCR, one entry per CDR3 protein. The table shows some 500,000 distinct CDR3 sequences, with around 20% occurring only once. Sequenced material: PBMCs from the stem cell graft donor, taken from the stem cell graft. These TCRs come from a human donor who donated a stem cell graft to a child with acute lymphoblastic leukemia.

The sample holds a few counts of this clonotype. The chain is built from TRBV12-3 or TRBV12-4 and TRBJ2-2, with D perhaps matching TRBD2 (6 bases). The CDR3 is made up of 17 amino acids. The V and J ends lost 2 bases and 6 bases respectively, with 19 bases between them. The CDR3 here is CASSLRGGGARAGELFF. The CDR3 nucleotides are TGTGCCAGCAGTTTAAGAGGTGGAGGGGCCAGGGCCGGGGAGCTGTTTTTT.

In its sample, this clonotype was seen many times. The chain uses TRBV11-1 and TRBJ2-7; no clear D. The CDR3 has 11 amino acids. V was clipped by 2 bases and J by 3 bases, with 2 bases between them. Germline V gene lookup returns CDR1 SGHAT and CDR2 FQDESV (reference sequence). The CDR3 DNA reads as TGTGCCAGCAGCTTACACTACGAGCAGTACTTC. Its protein product is CASSLHYEQYF.

The chain couples TRBV9 to TRBJ2-1; 9 bases align to TRBD2. Germline V gene sequence: CDR1 SGDLS, CDR2 YYNGEE. Trimming removed 4 bases from V and 1 base from J; junction bases left unmatched: 9. This CDR3 contains 17 residues. The CDR3: CASSILSGRGSYNEQFF. CDR3 nucleotide sequence: TGTGCCAGCAGCATCCTTAGCGGGAGAGGATCCTACAATGAGCAGTTCTTC.

The CDR3 coding sequence is TGTGCCAGCAGTTACCCAGGGAACCATGAGCAGTTCTTC. Protein sequence: CASSYPGNHEQFF. The V call is TRBV6-5, the J call TRBJ2-1, with a weak D call TRBD1 (5 bases). The CDR3 spans 13 residues. Germline CDR1 is MNHEY and CDR2 is SVGAGI. V was pared by 2 bases and J by 8 bases, with 10 bases between.

The chain is built from TRBV7-9 and TRBJ2-7; 7 nucleotides match TRBD2. CDR3 length equals 14 residues. The V gene end was trimmed by 5 bases and the J gene end by 3 bases; junction bases not matched to a gene: 7. Germline-derived CDR1 and CDR2 are SEHNR and FQNEAQ (reference sequence). CDR3 in DNA: TGTGCCAGCAGCCGCGGCTCTAGCGGCTACGAGCAGTACTTC. Encoded protein: CASSRGSSGYEQYF. Filled out from reference TRBV7-9 and TRBJ2-7, the complete variable domain reads DTGVSQNPRHKITKRGQNVTFRCDPISEHNRLYWYRQTLGQGPEFLTYFQNEAQLEKSRLLSDRFSAERPKGSFSTLEIQRTEQGDSAMYLCASSRGSSGYEQYFGPGTRLTVT.